These 32 T cell receptor beta chains share one sample of origin, sequenced in a study of monozygotic twins with inflammatory bowel disease. Reprocessing the 5' RACE reads, TCRdb reports a single entry for every CDR3 protein and omits DNA. This repertoire comprises fewer than 550,000 distinct CDR3 sequences; its ten largest clones make up about 2.3%. The sample taken for sequencing was blood. These receptors originate from a human donor with ulcerative colitis or Crohn's disease, or a healthy co-twin of an affected twin (not recorded which).

The chain combines TRBV6-1 with TRBJ2-2; the D call of TRBD1 rests on TCRdb alone, since no DNA is present to check it. The germline V gene encodes CDR1 MNHNS and CDR2 SASEGT. The length of the CDR3 is 16 residues. CDR3 in amino acids: CASTLTRTTGTGELFF.

This chain links TRBV7-6 with TRBJ2-3; the TCRdb call, TRBD1, lacks DNA for checking. Germline V gene data show CDR1 as SGHVS and CDR2 as FNYEAQ. This CDR3 has 17 residues. CDR3 amino acids: CASSLGGTGGSGDTQYF.

The chain uses TRBV4-2 and TRBJ2-1; there is no DNA to check the TCRdb D call of TRBD2. This CDR3 comprises 15 residues. CDR1 is LGHNA and CDR2 is YNFKEQ in the germline V gene. This chain's CDR3 is CASSRPGLGRNEQFF.

The J gene is TRBJ2-2, the V gene TRBV5-5. Germline V CDR1 and CDR2: SGHKS, YYEKEE (reference sequence). CDR3 length: 14 residues. This chain's CDR3 is CASSLSGISGELFF.

The chain uses TRBV20-1 and TRBJ2-7; lacking DNA, the TRBD2 call made by TCRdb goes unchecked. The CDR3 is 14 residues long. The germline V gene has CDR1 DFQATT and CDR2 SNEGSKA (reference sequence). The chain's CDR3 is CSASPSDRFYEQYF.

This sequence joins TRBV5-1 and TRBJ2-1; TCRdb returns TRBD1, unconfirmable since there is no DNA. Germline V gene sequence: CDR1 SGHRS, CDR2 YFSETQ. The CDR3 loop spans 19 amino acids. The CDR3 loop reads CASSLGGLYSTVPYNEQFF.

The J gene is TRBJ2-3, the V gene TRBV30. Germline CDR1 reads GTSNPN; CDR2 reads SVGIG (reference sequence). The CDR3 sequence is 13 residues long. CDR3 protein: CAWKVKGPDTQYF.

This chain connects TRBV28 to TRBJ2-3; there is no DNA to check the TCRdb D call of TRBD2. This CDR3 comprises 15 residues. Looked up from germline, CDR1 is MDHEN and CDR2 is SYDVKM. This CDR3 reads CASTLAGQPVDTQYF.

The chain combines TRBV2 with TRBJ2-3; lacking DNA, the TRBD1 call made by TCRdb goes unchecked. The CDR3 loop spans 16 amino acids. From germline, CDR1 is SNHLY and CDR2 FYNNEI. CDR3 amino acids: CASWGPRVMVSDTQYF.

The J gene is TRBJ2-7, the V gene TRBV27; TCRdb's D call of TRBD1 is untestable without DNA. The germline CDR1 and CDR2 sequences are MNHEY and SMNVEV (reference sequence). This CDR3 has 15 residues. The chain's CDR3 is CASRRPGTGPYEQYF.

V and J are TRBV4-2 and TRBJ1-6; TCRdb's assignment of TRBD1 cannot be checked, as there is no DNA. CDR3 size: 16 residues. Germline values: CDR1 LGHNA, CDR2 YNFKEQ. This CDR3 reads CASSHVTGGGNSPLHF.

The chain couples TRBV6-5 to TRBJ1-1. CDR1 MNHEY and CDR2 SVGAGI come from the germline V gene. There are 12 residues in the CDR3. CDR3 loop: CASSPGTEKAFF.

The chain has TRBV20-1 and TRBJ2-1; the D call of TRBD2 rests on TCRdb alone, since no DNA is present to check it. Germline assignment: CDR1 DFQATT and CDR2 SNEGSKA (reference sequence). The CDR3 covers 14 residues. CDR3 in amino acids: CSARGSGGAHEQFF.

The chain is built from TRBV5-1 and TRBJ2-7; without DNA, the TCRdb call of TRBD1 cannot be checked. In germline, CDR1 is SGHRS, CDR2 YFSETQ. This CDR3 has 14 residues. CDR3 protein: CASSGRGWGYEQYF. Based on the CDR3 plus reference TRBV5-1 and TRBJ2-7, the full variable domain is KAGVTQTPRYLIKTRGQQVTLSCSPISGHRSVSWYQQTPGQGLQFLFEYFSETQRNKGNFPGRFSGRQFSNSRSEMNVSTLELGDSALYLCASSGRGWGYEQYFGPGTRLTVT.

The rearrangement joins TRBV6-1 to TRBJ1-6; the D call of TRBD1 rests on TCRdb alone, since no DNA is present to check it. The germline gives CDR1 MNHNS, CDR2 SASEGT. The length of the CDR3 is 19 residues. CDR3 residues: CASSGSGTGVSSYNSPLHF.

This chain links TRBV30 with TRBJ2-1. Germline CDR1 reads GTSNPN; CDR2 reads SVGIG (reference sequence). This CDR3 is 13 amino acids long. CDR3 protein: CAWSQPLYNEQFF.

The J gene is TRBJ2-2, the V gene TRBV10-3; as DNA is missing, the TRBD1 call by TCRdb cannot be tested. Germline V gene lookup returns CDR1 ENHRY and CDR2 SYGVKD. The CDR3 runs 14 residues. The CDR3 protein is CAISRKTGSGELFF.

The chain uses TRBV12-3 or TRBV12-4 and TRBJ2-7; without DNA, the TCRdb call of TRBD2 cannot be checked. The CDR3 sequence is 14 residues long. CDR3 residues: CASSLSGGPTEQYF.

The chain employs TRBV5-1 and TRBJ1-5. The CDR3 is 15 residues long. CDR1 and CDR2 from the germline V gene are SGHRS and YFSETQ. The CDR3 sequence: CASSFGGGGNQPQHF.

The chain is built from TRBV5-4 and TRBJ2-1. This CDR3 region has 14 residues. Germline loops: CDR1 SGHNT, CDR2 YYREEE (reference sequence). The CDR3 spells CASSLRHPYNEQFF.

The rearrangement joins TRBV29-1 to TRBJ1-2; TCRdb lists TRBD1, though no DNA is available to test this call. The CDR3 loop spans 11 amino acids. CDR1 is SQVTM and CDR2 is ANQGSEA in the germline V gene. CDR3 sequence: CSVRQGNGYTF.

This sequence joins TRBV5-1 and TRBJ2-5; checking the TCRdb D call of TRBD2 is not possible without DNA. Germline CDR1 and CDR2: SGHRS and YFSETQ. The CDR3 extends over 14 amino acids. This CDR3 is CASSWSGVQETQYF.

The gene calls are TRBV20-1 and TRBJ2-2; with no DNA, the TCRdb D assignment of TRBD2 cannot be verified. This CDR3 region has 16 residues. CDR1 and CDR2 (germline): DFQATT, SNEGSKA (reference sequence). CDR3 loop: CSARSSGRVKAGELFF.

The chain combines TRBV4-3 with TRBJ2-3. The length of the CDR3 is 13 residues. Germline V gene lookup returns CDR1 LGHNA and CDR2 YSLEER. The CDR3 is CASSQDRSDTQYF.

V usage is TRBV30 and J usage is TRBJ1-1; TCRdb selects TRBD1, and the lack of DNA leaves this call unchecked. The CDR3 has 12 amino acids. CDR1 GTSNPN and CDR2 SVGIG come from the germline V gene (reference sequence). CDR3: CAWGRGSYEAFF.

The chain joins TRBV7-6 to TRBJ2-1; TCRdb's D gene call, TRBD2, goes unchecked for lack of DNA. This CDR3 is 15 amino acids long. Germline V gene lookup returns CDR1 SGHVS and CDR2 FNYEAQ. Here the CDR3 reads CASSLGTSLQNEQFF.

The chain links TRBV15 to TRBJ1-1. Per germline, CDR1 LNHNV and CDR2 YYDKDF (reference sequence). This CDR3 has 13 amino acids. This chain's CDR3 is CATGVNTLTEAFF.

The rearrangement links TRBV5-4 to TRBJ2-7; TCRdb's D call, TRBD1, is unchecked because there is no DNA. In germline, CDR1 is SGHNT, CDR2 YYREEE (reference sequence). This CDR3 is 15 amino acids long. CDR3 protein: CASSLPTGGFSEQYF.

The chain combines TRBV12-3 or TRBV12-4 with TRBJ2-2. The CDR3 totals 13 residues. The CDR3 region is CASRVQTDGELFF.

The chain has TRBV18 and TRBJ1-3. Germline V gene sequence: CDR1 KGHSH, CDR2 LQKENI. The CDR3 has 16 amino acids. CDR3: CASSPSSAMIGNTIYF.

The chain couples TRBV19 to TRBJ2-1. Looked up from germline, CDR1 is LNHDA and CDR2 is SQIVND (reference sequence). The CDR3 has 12 residues. This chain's CDR3 is CASSIAADEQFF.

The genes are TRBV10-3 and TRBJ2-3; TCRdb returns TRBD1, unconfirmable since there is no DNA. This CDR3 is built from 13 residues. Looked up from germline, CDR1 is ENHRY and CDR2 is SYGVKD. CDR3 protein: CAISGDSTDTQYF.